This record looks at one T cell receptor (beta chain) sequence and its context. Germline values: CDR1 SGHAT, CDR2 FQNNGV. V lost 5 bases, J lost 7 bases, and 7 bases lay in between. The length of the CDR3 is 11 residues. The sample originates from a study of blood T cell repertoires in COVID-19. On the study more broadly: Sample material is recorded as cDNA or gDNA derived from T cells, B-cell-depleted T cells, or PBMCs.

Clones were read by immunoSEQ multiplex PCR, and TCRdb kept only the in-frame ones, dropping some. The sample yields more than 200,000 clones, 80% to 90% seen once. The sample taken for sequencing was peripheral blood. This chain connects TRBV11-2 to TRBJ2-3, with D possibly TRBD2 on 5 matching bases. The sequence was obtained from a man older than 75 with acute or convalescent COVID-19. The CDR3 spells CASSPGNTQYF. In DNA, the CDR3 is TGTGCCAGCAGCCCCGGGAATACGCAGTATTTT.